These 9 T cell receptor beta chains were sequenced from one sample in a study of preoperative IRX-2 immunotherapy in early breast cancer. Documented treatment: preoperative locoregional IRX-2 cytokine immunotherapy. Sequenced by immunoSEQ multiplex PCR; TCRdb stores in-frame clones only, minus some. The table shows around 60,000 clones, with approximately 93% occurring only once. This specimen was taken from a patient treated with IRX-2 immunotherapy. The receptors shown here come from a human donor with breast cancer.

This chain joins TRBV7-9 and TRBJ1-2, with D uncertain. The CDR3 loop spans 14 amino acids. CDR1 is SEHNR, CDR2 FQNEAQ, per germline (reference sequence). The V and J ends lost 1 base and 6 bases respectively, with 12 bases between them. CDR3 nucleotide sequence: TGTGCCAGCAGCTTAGAAATACAGACCCATGGCTACACCTTC. The encoded protein is CASSLEIQTHGYTF.

The gene calls are TRBV2 and TRBJ1-2, with 8 bases matching TRBD1. This CDR3 contains 13 residues. CDR1 is SNHLY and CDR2 is FYNNEI in the germline V gene. Trimming took 7 bases from V and 4 from J; bases not matched to a gene: 5. The CDR3 loop reads CASIPDRGYGYTF. Written as DNA, the CDR3 is TGTGCCAGCATTCCCGACAGGGGCTATGGCTACACCTTC.

This chain links TRBV7-6 with TRBJ2-7; no firm D call. This CDR3 comprises 14 residues. CDR1 and CDR2 from the germline V gene are SGHVS and FNYEAQ. Between the trimmed V and J ends, which lost 1 base and 5 bases, there was a span of 12 bases. The CDR3 sequence is CASSLVGRLNEQYF. The CDR3 region has the DNA TGTGCCAGCAGCTTAGTAGGCAGGCTAAACGAGCAGTACTTC. Based on the CDR3 plus reference TRBV7-6 and TRBJ2-7, the full variable domain is GAGVSQSPRYKVTKRGQDVALRCDPISGHVSLYWYRQALGQGPEFLTYFNYEAQQDKSGLPNDRFSAERPEGSISTLTIQRTEQRDSAMYRCASSLVGRLNEQYFGPGTRLTVT.

The rearrangement joins TRBV18 to TRBJ1-5; D may be TRBD1 (5 bases). V was shortened by 3 bases and J by 2 bases, with 14 bases between the two germline ends. The CDR3 extends over 16 amino acids. The germline V gene has CDR1 KGHSH and CDR2 LQKENI. As DNA, the CDR3 is TGTGCCAGCTCACCCTCATTTTTGGGGGGCAATCAGCCCCAGCATTTT. It specifies CASSPSFLGGNQPQHF.

The genes are TRBV4-1 and TRBJ1-3; D call uncertain. Germline V gene data show CDR1 as MGHRA and CDR2 as YSYEKL. The CDR3 totals 18 residues. Trimming removed 4 bases from V and 2 bases from J, with 21 bases in between. As DNA, the CDR3 is TGCGCCAGCAGCCCGCCCCGGGAAAGATTTGGGGCTGGAAACACCATATATTTT. Residues: CASSPPRERFGAGNTIYF.

The V call is TRBV28, the J call TRBJ1-2, with 7 nucleotides matching TRBD1. The trim removed 2 bases at V and 8 bases at J, leaving 11 bases unmatched. The CDR3 is 15 amino acids. CDR1 is MDHEN and CDR2 is SYDVKM in the germline V gene. The CDR3 coding sequence is TGTGCCAGCAGTTTAAGCCCACAGGGGCGCGGAGGCTACACCTTC. This translates into CASSLSPQGRGGYTF.

The rearrangement uses TRBV7-9 and TRBJ2-3, with 8 bases fitting TRBD1. V gave up 4 bases and J gave up 4 bases; unmatched junction bases: 13. There are 17 residues in the CDR3. Germline-derived CDR1 and CDR2 are SEHNR and FQNEAQ (reference sequence). The CDR3 is CASSWTYTGGRADTQYF. As DNA, the CDR3 is TGTGCCAGCAGCTGGACATATACAGGGGGAAGAGCAGATACGCAGTATTTT.

The chain joins TRBV27 to TRBJ2-5, with TRBD2 identical over 9 bases. This CDR3 spans 16 amino acids. V lost 0 bases and J lost 2; bases outside the gene matches: 4. Germline CDR1 reads MNHEY; CDR2 reads SMNVEV (reference sequence). Written as DNA, the CDR3 is TGTGCCAGCAGTTTATCGAGCGGGGGGTCGCAAGAGACCCAGTACTTC. This encodes CASSLSSGGSQETQYF.

This clone has just one count. V usage is TRBV18 and J usage is TRBJ2-7; D may be TRBD1 (6 bases). Germline V gives CDR1 KGHSH, CDR2 LQKENI. The CDR3 length is 16 residues. The V and J ends lost 3 bases and 6 bases respectively, with 21 bases between them. CDR3 in amino acids: CASSPTVAGASTEQYF. The CDR3 DNA follows: TGTGCCAGCTCACCTACCGTCGCAGGGGCCTCTACCGAGCAGTACTTC.